This T cell receptor (beta chain) was recovered during a study of T cell repertoires in ileal Crohn's disease (dated by TCRdb to the late 2010s). About the full investigation: The median duration of disease was about 7.3 years, and at the time of surgery roughly a third of patients were active smokers. Every patient underwent surgery because of a complication, which was stricturing disease in approximately 61% and penetrating disease in approximately 40%. Postoperative therapy was given to about half of the patients, with thiopurines administered to 11 patients and anti-TNF agents administered to some 17 patients. TCR repertoire analysis was done in 50 to 70 Crohn's disease patients from a prospective multicentre cohort. Running in parallel with the study was a multicentre cohort set up to find predictors of early endoscopic recurrence following ileocolonic resection. A Rutgeerts score above i0 was used to define endoscopic postoperative recurrence. A total of around 150 mucosal samples from some 60 patients were sequenced, collected from several sites on the surgical specimen as well as at postoperative endoscopy.

The germline V gene sets CDR1 to MNHEY and CDR2 to SVGAGI. Inclusive of the bounding cysteine and phenylalanine, the CDR3 is 13 residues long. Only CDR3 DNA remains: 39 bases, in frame from the first base. V was cut back by 5 bases and J by 4 bases, leaving a gap of 11 bases between them. For commercial TCRB immunosequencing, around 0.5 micrograms of biopsy DNA were submitted for each sample. A two-step, amplification bias-controlled multiplex PCR was used by Adaptive Biotechnology to amplify CDR3 regions from genomic DNA. Primers for every V and J gene segment were used in the first PCR, and barcodes and Illumina adapters were added in the second PCR. An Illumina instrument was used to sequence the CDR3 libraries. In the paper's pipeline: Vendor-provided pipelines were combined with custom analysis of raw data in R/Bioconductor under R version 3.3.0. Clonality, which ranges from 0 to 1, was calculated as the inverse of the normalised Shannon entropy across all productive clones. High-frequency clones were defined as the repertoire share of the top 100 clones, retaining only clones passing a 95% confidence test. Overlap between samples was measured with the Morisita-Horn index, while repertoire diversity was measured with the Simpson index. This is the immuneACCESS table as TCRdb keeps it, with only in-frame sequences that have V and J called. A part of the clones is gone; compared with another copy, unresolved V genes explain less than half, and the rest is unexplained. From that table come the V and J calls and clone size; the DNA was used to work out D and trimming. The sample table shows 13,000 to 15,000 clones, and 70% to 90% are seen once. The ten largest clonotypes hold over 3.5% of the sample.

Study-wide findings and limitations: Only a subgroup of patients, of unstated size, had their mucosal CD4 and CD8 T cells sorted and sequenced. Higher percentages of high-frequency clones at the time of surgery were linked to endoscopic recurrence, and every patient with clonality above 26.8% (18/57) had recurrence. Compared with CD4 T cells, sorted CD8 T cells held more high-frequency clones, which suggests that the mucosal expansions were mostly CD8. Compared with non-smokers, patients who were active smokers at surgery showed a significantly higher proportion of clonal expansions (25.9% vs 17.9%, p=0.02).

On this clone: No antigen is known for it. The record has no base qualities; no much larger clone is one base away.

Eligible patients were adults with ileal or ileocolonic Crohn's disease who had an indication for ileocolonic resection. Whole ileal mucosal biopsies were stored frozen at -80°C before DNA extraction. Genomic DNA was isolated from frozen whole biopsies using a TRizol-based method, and the DNA was quantified with a NanoDrop 2000 spectrophotometer. The origin of this receptor is an adult with Crohn's disease. The sequencing input was ileal tissue. The V and J segments used are TRBV6-5 and TRBJ1-2; TRBD1 is a possible D gene, resting on 5 matching bases. Here the CDR3 is given as CASSPRVSYGYTF. The sequence in DNA is TGTGCCAGCAGTCCCAGGGTTAGCTATGGCTACACCTTC.